Listed below are T cell receptor beta chains from one sample, sequenced in a study of OX40 agonist ivuxolimab in advanced cancers. The repertoire was sequenced with immunoSEQ multiplex PCR; TCRdb's copy has only in-frame clones and lacks some. The sample lists about 27,000 clones; 81% were seen once. The sequencing here drew on CD4+ or CD8+ T cells sorted from blood, taken in a trial of the OX40 agonist ivuxolimab. These receptors all stem from an adult with an advanced solid tumor such as melanoma, head and neck, liver or kidney cancer. CDR3s include the opening cysteine and the closing phenylalanine or tryptophan. Fields, in order: D gene, clone size, V gene, J gene, CDR3 DNA, CDR3 protein. D genes are given only for firm matches. Clone size appears in some rows only: once, few, many, or a class for an expanded clone.

d_gene: -
abundance: -
v_gene: TRBV19
j_gene: TRBJ2-3
CDR3nt: TGTGCCAGTAGTATAGATCGGGGTCGAAACTTCAATACGCAGTATTTT
CDR3aa: CASSIDRGRNFNTQYF

d_gene: -
abundance: -
v_gene: TRBV5-1
j_gene: TRBJ1-5
CDR3nt: TGCGCCAGCAGCCCAGGATTGAATCAGCCCCAGCATTTT
CDR3aa: CASSPGLNQPQHF

d_gene: -
abundance: -
v_gene: TRBV4-1
j_gene: TRBJ2-2
CDR3nt: TGCGCCAGCAGCCAAGTGCAAAACACCGGGGAGCTGTTTTTT
CDR3aa: CASSQVQNTGELFF

d_gene: TRBD2
abundance: -
v_gene: TRBV7-9
j_gene: TRBJ2-1
CDR3nt: TGTGCCAGCAGCCATGAAATAGCGGGGGGGTATGATGAGCAGTTCTTC
CDR3aa: CASSHEIAGGYDEQFF

d_gene: -
abundance: -
v_gene: TRBV10-3
j_gene: TRBJ1-2
CDR3nt: TGTGCCATCAGTGACTCCAACCCGCGGAGCTATGGCTACACCTTC
CDR3aa: CAISDSNPRSYGYTF

d_gene: TRBD1
abundance: -
v_gene: TRBV28
j_gene: TRBJ2-1
CDR3nt: TGTGCCAGCAGTCCTTCGGGACAGCCTTTGATCAGCTCCTACAATGAGCAGTTCTTC
CDR3aa: CASSPSGQPLISSYNEQFF

d_gene: -
abundance: -
v_gene: TRBV25-1
j_gene: TRBJ2-1
CDR3nt: TGTGCCAGCAGTGAAGTTCCCGGTGAGCAGTTCTTC
CDR3aa: CASSEVPGEQFF

d_gene: -
abundance: once
v_gene: TRBV9
j_gene: TRBJ1-5
CDR3nt: TGTGCCAGCAGCGAAACAGGGAATCAGCCCCAGCATTTT
CDR3aa: CASSETGNQPQHF

d_gene: TRBD1
abundance: -
v_gene: TRBV18
j_gene: TRBJ1-5
CDR3nt: TGTGCCAGCTCACCACCCGGGACAGCCACCAATCAGCCCCAGCATTTT
CDR3aa: CASSPPGTATNQPQHF

d_gene: TRBD1
abundance: -
v_gene: TRBV30
j_gene: TRBJ2-7
CDR3nt: TGTGCCTGGAGTTGGACAGGGTCCTACGAGCAGTACTTC
CDR3aa: CAWSWTGSYEQYF

d_gene: TRBD2
abundance: -
v_gene: TRBV6-5
j_gene: TRBJ2-7
CDR3nt: TGTGCCAGCATCGATTATAGCGGGAGGGCCTACGAGCAGTACTTC
CDR3aa: CASIDYSGRAYEQYF

d_gene: TRBD1
abundance: -
v_gene: TRBV5-1
j_gene: TRBJ1-6
CDR3nt: TGCGCCAGCAGCTCTGGGACAGGGGCTTCCCGCCCGTTATCACCCCTCCACTTT
CDR3aa: CASSSGTGASRPLSPLHF

d_gene: -
abundance: few
v_gene: TRBV27
j_gene: TRBJ1-5
CDR3nt: TGTGCCAGCAGTTTCAGCAGGGGCCCCAATCAGCCCCAGCATTTT
CDR3aa: CASSFSRGPNQPQHF

d_gene: TRBD2
abundance: -
v_gene: TRBV9
j_gene: TRBJ2-5
CDR3nt: TGTGCCAGCAGCGTAAATCGGGGGGAAGAGACCCAGTACTTC
CDR3aa: CASSVNRGEETQYF

d_gene: TRBD2
abundance: -
v_gene: TRBV7-6
j_gene: TRBJ2-3
CDR3nt: TGTGCCAGCAGCCAGTGGACTAGCGGGGGCACAGATACGCAGTATTTT
CDR3aa: CASSQWTSGGTDTQYF

d_gene: -
abundance: -
v_gene: TRBV7-2
j_gene: TRBJ2-1
CDR3nt: TGTGCCAGCAGCCCTAGCGCCCGGTCTCCCTACAATGAGCAGTTCTTC
CDR3aa: CASSPSARSPYNEQFF

d_gene: -
abundance: -
v_gene: TRBV14
j_gene: TRBJ1-2
CDR3nt: TGTGCCAGCAGCCAAGGACAGAACTATGGCTACACCTTC
CDR3aa: CASSQGQNYGYTF

d_gene: TRBD1
abundance: -
v_gene: TRBV19
j_gene: TRBJ2-2
CDR3nt: TGTGCCAGTAACCCCTACAGGGGCGGCACCGGGGAGCTGTTTTTT
CDR3aa: CASNPYRGGTGELFF

d_gene: -
abundance: -
v_gene: TRBV11-2
j_gene: TRBJ2-7
CDR3nt: TGTGCCAGCAGCTTAGGTGGGCCTCCATGGGAGCAGTACTTC
CDR3aa: CASSLGGPPWEQYF

d_gene: TRBD1
abundance: few
v_gene: TRBV5-1
j_gene: TRBJ1-1
CDR3nt: TGCGCCAGCAGCCTAGACAGGGGAGGGACTGAAGCTTTCTTT
CDR3aa: CASSLDRGGTEAFF

d_gene: -
abundance: -
v_gene: TRBV7-8
j_gene: TRBJ2-1
CDR3nt: TGTGCCAGCAGCTTAGCGGCCGGACAGTCAGAAGAGCAGTTCTTC
CDR3aa: CASSLAAGQSEEQFF

d_gene: TRBD1
abundance: few
v_gene: TRBV7-7
j_gene: TRBJ2-5
CDR3nt: TGTGCTAGCAGCTCCGGGACAGGGTACGAGACCCAGTACTTC
CDR3aa: CASSSGTGYETQYF

d_gene: -
abundance: few
v_gene: TRBV6-5
j_gene: TRBJ1-1
CDR3nt: TGTGCCAGCAGTTACTCCGCGGGGCAGAGTGAAGCTTTCTTT
CDR3aa: CASSYSAGQSEAFF

d_gene: -
abundance: -
v_gene: TRBV28
j_gene: TRBJ2-7
CDR3nt: TGTGCCAGCAGTTTAGGTCATACTGGTACCTACGAGCAGTACTTC
CDR3aa: CASSLGHTGTYEQYF

d_gene: -
abundance: -
v_gene: TRBV28
j_gene: TRBJ2-7
CDR3nt: TGTGCCAGCAGTACCTACTACGAGCAGTACTTC
CDR3aa: CASSTYYEQYF

d_gene: -
abundance: -
v_gene: TRBV30
j_gene: TRBJ2-7
CDR3nt: TGTGCCTGGAGTATAGGGATTAGGGTGGGCTCCGAGCAGTACTTC
CDR3aa: CAWSIGIRVGSEQYF

d_gene: -
abundance: -
v_gene: TRBV2
j_gene: TRBJ1-5
CDR3nt: TGTGCCAGCAGCGCAGTAATAGGGCCCCAGCATTTT
CDR3aa: CASSAVIGPQHF

d_gene: -
abundance: few
v_gene: TRBV6-5
j_gene: TRBJ2-7
CDR3nt: TGTGCCAGCAGTTATAGAAATCAGGGTGACGAGCAGTACTTC
CDR3aa: CASSYRNQGDEQYF

d_gene: -
abundance: -
v_gene: TRBV28
j_gene: TRBJ2-7
CDR3nt: TGTGCCAGCAGTTTATTGCGAGTTGCAGGTCCGCACGAGCAGTACTTC
CDR3aa: CASSLLRVAGPHEQYF

d_gene: -
abundance: -
v_gene: TRBV5-8
j_gene: TRBJ2-7
CDR3nt: TGTGCCAGCAGCTTGGTCGCGGACAACTACGAGCAGTACTTC
CDR3aa: CASSLVADNYEQYF

d_gene: -
abundance: few
v_gene: TRBV28
j_gene: TRBJ2-7
CDR3nt: TGTGCCAGCAGTCCCGTGGACTACGAGCAGTACTTC
CDR3aa: CASSPVDYEQYF

d_gene: -
abundance: -
v_gene: TRBV29-1
j_gene: TRBJ2-7
CDR3nt: TGCAGCGTTGAACCCTCCAGCGAGTCCTACGAGCAGTACTTC
CDR3aa: CSVEPSSESYEQYF

d_gene: TRBD2
abundance: -
v_gene: TRBV5-4
j_gene: TRBJ2-1
CDR3nt: TGTGCCAGCAGCCCCCCTAGCGGGGGGGGCGGCAATGAGCAGTTCTTC
CDR3aa: CASSPPSGGGGNEQFF

d_gene: -
abundance: -
v_gene: TRBV4-1
j_gene: TRBJ2-5
CDR3nt: TGCGCCAGCAGCCAAATCGGACAGCTGGAGACCCAGTACTTC
CDR3aa: CASSQIGQLETQYF

d_gene: -
abundance: -
v_gene: TRBV30
j_gene: TRBJ2-7
CDR3nt: TGTGCCTGGAGTGTCGGGGGCCTCTCCTACGAGCAGTACTTC
CDR3aa: CAWSVGGLSYEQYF

d_gene: -
abundance: -
v_gene: TRBV28
j_gene: TRBJ2-5
CDR3nt: TGTGCCAGCAGTTTTAGGGGGGGAAAGTACCAAGAGACCCAGTACTTC
CDR3aa: CASSFRGGKYQETQYF

d_gene: -
abundance: -
v_gene: TRBV6-1
j_gene: TRBJ2-7
CDR3nt: TGTGCCAGCAGTGAAGGGGTTGGCAGAACCTACGAGCAGTACTTC
CDR3aa: CASSEGVGRTYEQYF

d_gene: -
abundance: -
v_gene: TRBV5-4
j_gene: TRBJ2-1
CDR3nt: TGTGCCAGCACCTCTTCTTTCCACTCCTACAATGAGCAGTTCTTC
CDR3aa: CASTSSFHSYNEQFF

d_gene: -
abundance: -
v_gene: TRBV13
j_gene: TRBJ2-7
CDR3nt: TGTGCCAGCAGCTTAGGGATTCGCGAGCAGTACTTC
CDR3aa: CASSLGIREQYF

d_gene: -
abundance: once
v_gene: TRBV27
j_gene: TRBJ1-2
CDR3nt: TGTGCCAGCAGTTTTAATACAATCTATGGCTACACCTTC
CDR3aa: CASSFNTIYGYTF

d_gene: TRBD2
abundance: -
v_gene: TRBV4-1
j_gene: TRBJ2-7
CDR3nt: TGCGCCAGCAGCCAAGAGAGACTAGCAGCACTTGACGAGCAGTACTTC
CDR3aa: CASSQERLAALDEQYF

d_gene: TRBD2
abundance: -
v_gene: TRBV28
j_gene: TRBJ2-1
CDR3nt: TGTGCCAGCAGTTTACCTCTTGAAGCGGGAGTGTATGAGCAGTTCTTC
CDR3aa: CASSLPLEAGVYEQFF

d_gene: TRBD1
abundance: -
v_gene: TRBV19
j_gene: TRBJ1-2
CDR3nt: TGTGCCAGTAGTTGGGGACAGGTGATAGACTATGGCTACACCTTC
CDR3aa: CASSWGQVIDYGYTF

d_gene: TRBD1
abundance: few
v_gene: TRBV29-1
j_gene: TRBJ2-3
CDR3nt: TGCAGCGCTCACAGGGGTTATGCAGATACGCAGTATTTT
CDR3aa: CSAHRGYADTQYF

d_gene: -
abundance: few
v_gene: TRBV5-5
j_gene: TRBJ1-1
CDR3nt: TGTGCCAGCAGCCGAAGACTGGGGACTGAAGCTTTCTTT
CDR3aa: CASSRRLGTEAFF

d_gene: -
abundance: -
v_gene: TRBV7-9
j_gene: TRBJ2-1
CDR3nt: TGTGCCAGCAGCTCCGCCGGCCCTCGGGAGAATGAGCAGTTCTTC
CDR3aa: CASSSAGPRENEQFF

d_gene: TRBD1
abundance: -
v_gene: TRBV5-1
j_gene: TRBJ2-7
CDR3nt: TGCGCCAGCAGCTCGGGACAGGGGCCCTACGAGCAGTACTTC
CDR3aa: CASSSGQGPYEQYF

d_gene: -
abundance: -
v_gene: TRBV28
j_gene: TRBJ2-2
CDR3nt: TGTGCCAGCAGGTCTACCGGGGGCGCTTACACCGGGGAGCTGTTTTTT
CDR3aa: CASRSTGGAYTGELFF

d_gene: -
abundance: -
v_gene: TRBV13
j_gene: TRBJ1-2
CDR3nt: TGTGCCAGCAGCTTAGGACGGGGTGGGTATGGCTACACCTTC
CDR3aa: CASSLGRGGYGYTF

d_gene: TRBD2
abundance: -
v_gene: TRBV7-9
j_gene: TRBJ2-3
CDR3nt: TGTGCCAGCAGCTCCGTTCCTAGCGGGGGTGATACGCAGTATTTT
CDR3aa: CASSSVPSGGDTQYF

d_gene: TRBD2
abundance: -
v_gene: TRBV2
j_gene: TRBJ2-3
CDR3nt: TGTGCCAGCAGTGTGGGAGCGGGACTTAGCACAGATACGCAGTATTTT
CDR3aa: CASSVGAGLSTDTQYF

d_gene: -
abundance: -
v_gene: TRBV28
j_gene: TRBJ2-7
CDR3nt: TGTGCCAGCAGTTTAGTCGGGGGCCCCCCCTACGAGCAGTACTTC
CDR3aa: CASSLVGGPPYEQYF

d_gene: TRBD2
abundance: -
v_gene: TRBV9
j_gene: TRBJ2-2
CDR3nt: TGTGCCAGCAGCGTAGCTCTCGCGGGAGGAAACACCGGGGAGCTGTTTTTT
CDR3aa: CASSVALAGGNTGELFF